This T cell receptor beta chain is from a study of OX40 agonist ivuxolimab in advanced cancers. Concerning the study at large: The costimulatory receptor OX40 (CD134) was targeted by ivuxolimab, a fully human IgG2 agonistic monoclonal antibody. Intravenous ivuxolimab was administered to patients every 2 weeks at six dose levels: 0.01, 0.1, 0.3, 1.5, 3 and 10 mg/kg. Among the roughly 50 dose-escalation patients, around 20 had hepatocellular carcinoma, roughly 15 melanoma, 9 renal cell carcinoma and 9 head and neck cancer. In the dose-escalation cohort, around four fifths of patients were male, and the mean age was approximately 60 years, with a range of about 23 to 90. Prior anti-PD-1, anti-PD-L1 or anti-CTLA-4 therapy was permitted, and checkpoint inhibitors had been received by about 36% of dose-escalation patients. Partial responses occurred in three dose-escalation patients: two with cutaneous melanoma and one with hepatocellular carcinoma. Peripheral TCRbeta sequencing aimed to test whether ivuxolimab altered TCR sequence diversity and caused clonal T-cell expansion. The paper describes the monotherapy dose-escalation part (N of about 47 patients) of the phase I trial of ivuxolimab. The paper's findings and limits, for the study overall: At doses from 0.1 to 3.0 mg/kg, clonal expansion was seen in both CD4+ and CD8+ blood T cells between baseline and week 6. Antigen specificity was not determined for the clonally expanded peripheral T cells. Low levels of normalized T-cell clonal expansion were also seen in some nonresponding patients. Partial responders in the 0.1-3.0 mg/kg groups had among the lowest normalized peripheral clonal expansion, especially among CD8+ T cells. On average, CD8+ T cells showed more expanded clones than CD4+ T cells after ivuxolimab.

For sequencing of the TCRbeta CDR3 region, genomic DNA was extracted from the sorted cells. The immunoSEQ Assay was used for sequencing of TCRbeta CDR3 regions. The source is immuneACCESS, and TCRdb retained only in-frame sequences with V and J called. Part of the clones is not carried over; for the studies checked, unresolved V genes explain less than half of this, and the remainder is unexplained. The sample table shows 70,000 or so clones, and over 60% are seen once. The biggest ten clones account for 2% to 2.5% of the sample. Patients with a history of autoimmune disease or receiving systemic immunosuppression were excluded from the trial. Peripheral blood for TCR sequencing was collected from all dose cohorts at baseline, on cycle 4 day 1, and on cycle 7 day 1. The samples were drawn from a first-in-human, open-label, multicenter phase I dose-escalation trial of ivuxolimab. Adults with locally advanced or metastatic head and neck squamous cell, hepatocellular, melanoma or renal cell carcinoma were enrolled in the trial. Before TCR sequencing, CD4+ T cells and CD8+ T cells were sorted from peripheral blood as separate populations.

On this clone itself: The specificity of this receptor is unknown. One base away there is no much larger clone; base qualities are not given.

This material consisted of CD4+ or CD8+ T cells sorted from blood, taken in a trial of the OX40 agonist ivuxolimab. This clonotype was obtained from an adult with an advanced solid tumor such as melanoma, head and neck, liver or kidney cancer.

The CDR3 in this case is CASSLVGTSGIRETQYF. The DNA is as follows: TGTGCCAGCAGCTTGGTCGGGACTAGCGGGATCAGGGAGACCCAGTACTTC. Here the chain combines TRBV5-5 and TRBJ2-5; 13 junctional bases match TRBD2. Including the terminal cysteine and phenylalanine, the CDR3 comprises 17 residues. Kept here is only the CDR3 DNA, which spans 51 bases and is read in frame from base 1. Trimming removed 0 bases from V and 5 bases from J; the gene matches leave 7 bases unexplained. As encoded in the germline V gene (reference sequence), CDR1 is SGHKS while CDR2 is YYEKEE.